These 5 T cell receptor beta chains originate from one sample sequenced in a study of blood T cell repertoires in COVID-19. Sequencing used immunoSEQ multiplex PCR; TCRdb keeps in-frame clones, though not all of them. Of roughly 71,000 clones in the sample, less than 90% are singletons; the top ten hold around a sixth. Sequenced sample: peripheral blood. Receptors originate from a woman aged 80 or older with acute or convalescent COVID-19.

V is TRBV5-1 and J is TRBJ2-1; 9 positions match TRBD2. Germline V gene lookup returns CDR1 SGHRS and CDR2 YFSETQ. Germline trimming cut 4 bases from V and 9 bases from J; bases unmatched to any gene: 14. This CDR3 has 16 residues. Here the CDR3 DNA reads TGCGCCAGCAGCCGAACCGGGACTAGCATCATGGGTGAGCAGTTCTTC. Translated, it gives CASSRTGTSIMGEQFF.

In this sample, this clone turned up a few times. The chain combines TRBV14 with TRBJ1-2, with D uncertain. The CDR3 extends over 13 amino acids. V lost 2 bases and J lost 8, with 12 bases in between. Germline assignment: CDR1 SGHDN and CDR2 FVKESK. CDR3 loop: CASSQSGIGGYTF. CDR3 in DNA: TGTGCCAGCAGCCAATCGGGAATAGGAGGCTACACCTTC.

The genes are TRBV5-1 and TRBJ1-4; 11 nucleotides align to TRBD1. Trimming at V came to 4 bases and at J to 10 bases, leaving 12 bases not matched to a gene. Germline lookup yields CDR1 SGHRS and CDR2 YFSETQ. This CDR3 region has 16 residues. CDR3 sequence reads: CASSVGSGTGGGKLFF. The CDR3 DNA reads TGCGCCAGCAGCGTAGGGTCCGGGACAGGGGGAGGAAAACTGTTTTTT.

Worth noting for this clone: Within the sample, other DNA sequences also encode this same CDR3. This rearrangement joins TRBV5-1 to TRBJ1-4; the D is unclear. The CDR3 has 16 amino acids. Germline lookup yields CDR1 SGHRS and CDR2 YFSETQ. The V and J ends lost 0 bases and 8 bases respectively, with 17 bases between them. CDR3 sequence (DNA): TGCGCCAGCAGCTTGGGAGGCCCAGCACCGGGGGAAAAACTGTTTTTT. Protein sequence: CASSLGGPAPGEKLFF.

CDR3 protein: CASSLAGGGKGYTF. CDR3 sequence (DNA): TGTGCCAGCAGCTTAGCAGGGGGGGGAAAAGGCTACACCTTC. The chain has TRBV7-2 and TRBJ1-2; tentatively, D is TRBD1 (6 bases). Per the germline V gene, CDR1 is SGHTA and CDR2 is FQGNSA. This CDR3 contains 14 residues. Trimming took 0 bases from V and 8 from J, leaving 13 bases between them.